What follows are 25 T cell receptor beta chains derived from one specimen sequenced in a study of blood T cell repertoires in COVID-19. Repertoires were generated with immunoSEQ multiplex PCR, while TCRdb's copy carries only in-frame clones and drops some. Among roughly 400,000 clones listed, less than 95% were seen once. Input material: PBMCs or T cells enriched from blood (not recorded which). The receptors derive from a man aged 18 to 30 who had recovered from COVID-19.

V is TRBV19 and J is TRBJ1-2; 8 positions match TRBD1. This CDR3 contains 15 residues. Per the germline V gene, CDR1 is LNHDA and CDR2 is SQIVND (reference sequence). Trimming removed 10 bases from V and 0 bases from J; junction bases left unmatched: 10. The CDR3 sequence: CATLPQGASNYGYTF. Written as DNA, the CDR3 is TGTGCCACCCTCCCCCAGGGGGCGTCTAACTATGGCTACACCTTC. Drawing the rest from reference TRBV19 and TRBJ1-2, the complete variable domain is DGGITQSPKYLFRKEGQNVTLSCEQNLNHDAMYWYRQDPGQGLRLIYYSQIVNDFQKGDIAEGYSVSREKKESFPLTVTSAQKNPTAFYLCATLPQGASNYGYTFGSGTRLTVV.

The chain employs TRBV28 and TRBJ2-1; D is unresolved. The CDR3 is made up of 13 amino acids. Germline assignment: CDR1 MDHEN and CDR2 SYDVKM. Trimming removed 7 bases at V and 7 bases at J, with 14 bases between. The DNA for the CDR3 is TGTGCCAGCAATCCGCCCCGAGGAAATGAGCAGTTCTTC. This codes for CASNPPRGNEQFF.

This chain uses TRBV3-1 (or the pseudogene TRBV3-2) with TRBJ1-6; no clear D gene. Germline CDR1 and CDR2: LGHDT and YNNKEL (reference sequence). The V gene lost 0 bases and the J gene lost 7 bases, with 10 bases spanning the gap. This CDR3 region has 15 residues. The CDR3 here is CASSQDRGNNSPLHF. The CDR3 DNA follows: TGTGCCAGCAGCCAAGATCGGGGTAACAATTCACCCCTCCACTTT.

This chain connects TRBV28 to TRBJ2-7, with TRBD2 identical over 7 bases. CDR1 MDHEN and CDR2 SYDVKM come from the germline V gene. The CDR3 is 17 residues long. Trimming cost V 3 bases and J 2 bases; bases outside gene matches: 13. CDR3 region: CASSFSLAATPTYEQYF. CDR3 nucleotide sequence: TGTGCCAGCAGTTTTTCGCTAGCGGCTACTCCTACCTACGAGCAGTACTTC.

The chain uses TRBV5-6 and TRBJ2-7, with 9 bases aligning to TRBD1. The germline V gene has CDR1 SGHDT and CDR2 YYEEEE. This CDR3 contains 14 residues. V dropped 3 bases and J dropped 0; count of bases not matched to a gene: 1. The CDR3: CASSWGQGSYEQYF. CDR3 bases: TGTGCCAGCAGCTGGGGACAGGGCTCCTACGAGCAGTACTTC.

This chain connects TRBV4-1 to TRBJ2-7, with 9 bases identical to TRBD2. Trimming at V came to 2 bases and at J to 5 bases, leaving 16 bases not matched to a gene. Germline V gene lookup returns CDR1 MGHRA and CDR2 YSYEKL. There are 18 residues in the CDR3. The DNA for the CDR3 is TGCGCCAGCAGCCAACCCACTTTGGGAGCGGGAGGCCACGACGAGCAGTACTTC. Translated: CASSQPTLGAGGHDEQYF.

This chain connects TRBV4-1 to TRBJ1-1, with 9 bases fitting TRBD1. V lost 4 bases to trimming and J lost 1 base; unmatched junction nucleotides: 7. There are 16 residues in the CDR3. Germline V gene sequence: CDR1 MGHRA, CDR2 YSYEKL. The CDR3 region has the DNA TGCGCCAGCAGCCTCAACAGGGGGCTTACGAACACTGAAGCTTTCTTT. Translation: CASSLNRGLTNTEAFF.

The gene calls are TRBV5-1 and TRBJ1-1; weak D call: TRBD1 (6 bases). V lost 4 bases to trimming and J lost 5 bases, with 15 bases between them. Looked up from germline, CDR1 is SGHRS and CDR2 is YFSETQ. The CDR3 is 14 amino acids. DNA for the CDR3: TGCGCCAGCAGCCCCGACAGGTTGACGACTGAAGCTTTCTTT. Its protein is CASSPDRLTTEAFF.

The CDR3 DNA reads as TGTGCCAGCACGCGAAGGGGGTCTCACGCTTTCTTT. Translating gives CASTRRGSHAFF. The J gene is TRBJ1-1, the V gene TRBV12-3 or TRBV12-4, with D tentatively TRBD1 (6 bases). There are 12 residues in the CDR3. The V gene lost 7 bases and the J gene lost 11 bases, with 17 bases spanning the gap.

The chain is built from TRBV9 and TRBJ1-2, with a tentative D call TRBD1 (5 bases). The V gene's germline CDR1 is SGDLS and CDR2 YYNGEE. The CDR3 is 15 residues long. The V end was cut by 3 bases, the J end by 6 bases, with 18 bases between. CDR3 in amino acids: CASSAGGTAYDGYTF. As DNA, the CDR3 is TGTGCCAGCAGCGCCGGCGGGACCGCGTACGATGGCTACACCTTC. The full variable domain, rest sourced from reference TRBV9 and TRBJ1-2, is DSGVTQTPKHLITATGQRVTLRCSPRSGDLSVYWYQQSLDQGLQFLIQYYNGEERAKGNILERFSAQQFPDLHSELNLSSLELGDSALYFCASSAGGTAYDGYTFGSGTRLTVV.

CDR3 protein: CASSYSSVGNTIYF. CDR3 DNA: TGTGCCAGCAGTTACTCGTCGGTGGGAAACACCATATATTTT. The chain employs TRBV6-5 and TRBJ1-3; D uncertain. Between the trimmed V and J ends, which lost 0 bases and 4 bases, there was a span of 7 bases. The V gene's germline CDR1 is MNHEY and CDR2 SVGAGI. The CDR3 runs to 14 residues.

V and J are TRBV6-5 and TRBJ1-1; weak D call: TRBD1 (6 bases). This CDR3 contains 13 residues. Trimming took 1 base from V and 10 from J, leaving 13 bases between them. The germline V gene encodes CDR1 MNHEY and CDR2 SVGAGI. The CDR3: CASSYLGAGGAFF. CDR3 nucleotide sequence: TGTGCCAGCAGTTACTTGGGGGCCGGAGGAGCTTTCTTT.

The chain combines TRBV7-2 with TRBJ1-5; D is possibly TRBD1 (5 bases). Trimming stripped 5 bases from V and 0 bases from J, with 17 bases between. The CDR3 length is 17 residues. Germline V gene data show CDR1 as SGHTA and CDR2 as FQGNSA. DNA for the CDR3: TGTGCCAGCAGCCCCAAGGGGTCCCCGAATAGCAATCAGCCCCAGCATTTT. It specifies CASSPKGSPNSNQPQHF.

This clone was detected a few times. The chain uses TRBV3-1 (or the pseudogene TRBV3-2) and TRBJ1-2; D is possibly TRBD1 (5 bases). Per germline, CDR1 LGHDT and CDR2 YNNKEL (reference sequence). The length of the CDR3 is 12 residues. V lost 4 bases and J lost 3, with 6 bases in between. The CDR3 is CASSLRDYGYTF. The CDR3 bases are TGTGCCAGCAGCCTCAGGGACTATGGCTACACCTTC.

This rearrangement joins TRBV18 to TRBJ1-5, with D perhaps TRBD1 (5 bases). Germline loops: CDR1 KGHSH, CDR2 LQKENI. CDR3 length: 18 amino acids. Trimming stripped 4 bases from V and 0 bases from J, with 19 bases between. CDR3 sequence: CASSLRSGALNSNQPQHF. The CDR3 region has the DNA TGTGCCAGCTCACTCCGGTCTGGGGCCCTAAATAGCAATCAGCCCCAGCATTTT.

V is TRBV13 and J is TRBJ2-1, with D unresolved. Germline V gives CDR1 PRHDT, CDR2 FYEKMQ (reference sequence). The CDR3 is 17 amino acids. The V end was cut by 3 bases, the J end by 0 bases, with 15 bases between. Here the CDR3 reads CASSFLKSLGSYNEQFF. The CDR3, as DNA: TGTGCCAGCAGCTTCTTGAAAAGCCTAGGCTCCTACAATGAGCAGTTCTTC.

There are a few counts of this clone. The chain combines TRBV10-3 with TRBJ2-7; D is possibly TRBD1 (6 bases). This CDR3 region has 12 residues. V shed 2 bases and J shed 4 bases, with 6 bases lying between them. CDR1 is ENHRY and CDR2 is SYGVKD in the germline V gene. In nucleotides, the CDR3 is TGTGCCATCAGTGAGACAGGGTACGAGCAGTACTTC. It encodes CAISETGYEQYF.

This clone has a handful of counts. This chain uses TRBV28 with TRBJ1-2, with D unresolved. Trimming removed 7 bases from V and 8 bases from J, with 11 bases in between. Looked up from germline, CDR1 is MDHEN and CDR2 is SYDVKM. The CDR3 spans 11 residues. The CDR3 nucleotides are TGTGCCAGCACTTGGTCCCGGGGCTACACCTTC. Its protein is CASTWSRGYTF.

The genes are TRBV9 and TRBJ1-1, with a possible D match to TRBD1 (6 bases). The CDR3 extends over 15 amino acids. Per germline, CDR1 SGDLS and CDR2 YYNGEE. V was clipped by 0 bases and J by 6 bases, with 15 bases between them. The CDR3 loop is CASSVGSGGAAEAFF. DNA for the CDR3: TGTGCCAGCAGCGTAGGGTCTGGGGGCGCGGCTGAAGCTTTCTTT.

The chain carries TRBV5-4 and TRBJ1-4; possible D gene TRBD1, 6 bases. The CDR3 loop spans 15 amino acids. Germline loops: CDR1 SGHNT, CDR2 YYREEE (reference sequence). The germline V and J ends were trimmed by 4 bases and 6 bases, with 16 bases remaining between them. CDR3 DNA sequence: TGTGCCAGCAGCCCGGGTGGGGGACAATATGAAAAACTGTTTTTT. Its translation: CASSPGGGQYEKLFF.

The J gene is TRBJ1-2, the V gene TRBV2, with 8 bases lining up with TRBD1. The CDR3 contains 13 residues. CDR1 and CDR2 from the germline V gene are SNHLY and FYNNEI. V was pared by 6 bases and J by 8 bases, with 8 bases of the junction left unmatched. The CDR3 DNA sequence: TGTGCCAGCAGCGTCAGGGACAGGTCGGGCTACACCTTC. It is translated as CASSVRDRSGYTF.

This CDR3 reads CASSFSGVTGELFF. In DNA, the CDR3 is TGTGCCAGCAGTTTCAGCGGGGTGACCGGGGAGCTGTTTTTT. V gene TRBV27 combines with J gene TRBJ2-2, with TRBD2 matching 7 bases. V lost 3 bases, J lost 5 bases, and 3 bases stayed unmatched. This CDR3 contains 14 residues. Per the germline V gene, CDR1 is MNHEY and CDR2 is SMNVEV (reference sequence).

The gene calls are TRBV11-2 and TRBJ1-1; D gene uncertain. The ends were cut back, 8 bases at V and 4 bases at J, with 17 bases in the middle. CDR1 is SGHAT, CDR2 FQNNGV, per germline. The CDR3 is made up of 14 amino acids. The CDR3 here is CASAFGVGGTEAFF. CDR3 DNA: TGTGCCAGCGCTTTCGGGGTTGGTGGCACTGAAGCTTTCTTT.

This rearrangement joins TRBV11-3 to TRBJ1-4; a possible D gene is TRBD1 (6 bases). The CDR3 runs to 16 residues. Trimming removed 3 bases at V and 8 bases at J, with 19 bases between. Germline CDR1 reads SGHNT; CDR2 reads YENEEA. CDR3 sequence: CASSLPFGGAQEKLFF. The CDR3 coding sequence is TGTGCCAGCAGCTTGCCGTTTGGGGGGGCGCAGGAAAAACTGTTTTTT.

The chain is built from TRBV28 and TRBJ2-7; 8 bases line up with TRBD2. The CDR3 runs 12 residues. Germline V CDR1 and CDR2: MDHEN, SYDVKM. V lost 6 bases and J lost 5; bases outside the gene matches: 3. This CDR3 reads CASRSGGDEQYF. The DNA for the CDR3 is TGTGCCAGCAGGTCGGGGGGGGACGAGCAGTACTTC.